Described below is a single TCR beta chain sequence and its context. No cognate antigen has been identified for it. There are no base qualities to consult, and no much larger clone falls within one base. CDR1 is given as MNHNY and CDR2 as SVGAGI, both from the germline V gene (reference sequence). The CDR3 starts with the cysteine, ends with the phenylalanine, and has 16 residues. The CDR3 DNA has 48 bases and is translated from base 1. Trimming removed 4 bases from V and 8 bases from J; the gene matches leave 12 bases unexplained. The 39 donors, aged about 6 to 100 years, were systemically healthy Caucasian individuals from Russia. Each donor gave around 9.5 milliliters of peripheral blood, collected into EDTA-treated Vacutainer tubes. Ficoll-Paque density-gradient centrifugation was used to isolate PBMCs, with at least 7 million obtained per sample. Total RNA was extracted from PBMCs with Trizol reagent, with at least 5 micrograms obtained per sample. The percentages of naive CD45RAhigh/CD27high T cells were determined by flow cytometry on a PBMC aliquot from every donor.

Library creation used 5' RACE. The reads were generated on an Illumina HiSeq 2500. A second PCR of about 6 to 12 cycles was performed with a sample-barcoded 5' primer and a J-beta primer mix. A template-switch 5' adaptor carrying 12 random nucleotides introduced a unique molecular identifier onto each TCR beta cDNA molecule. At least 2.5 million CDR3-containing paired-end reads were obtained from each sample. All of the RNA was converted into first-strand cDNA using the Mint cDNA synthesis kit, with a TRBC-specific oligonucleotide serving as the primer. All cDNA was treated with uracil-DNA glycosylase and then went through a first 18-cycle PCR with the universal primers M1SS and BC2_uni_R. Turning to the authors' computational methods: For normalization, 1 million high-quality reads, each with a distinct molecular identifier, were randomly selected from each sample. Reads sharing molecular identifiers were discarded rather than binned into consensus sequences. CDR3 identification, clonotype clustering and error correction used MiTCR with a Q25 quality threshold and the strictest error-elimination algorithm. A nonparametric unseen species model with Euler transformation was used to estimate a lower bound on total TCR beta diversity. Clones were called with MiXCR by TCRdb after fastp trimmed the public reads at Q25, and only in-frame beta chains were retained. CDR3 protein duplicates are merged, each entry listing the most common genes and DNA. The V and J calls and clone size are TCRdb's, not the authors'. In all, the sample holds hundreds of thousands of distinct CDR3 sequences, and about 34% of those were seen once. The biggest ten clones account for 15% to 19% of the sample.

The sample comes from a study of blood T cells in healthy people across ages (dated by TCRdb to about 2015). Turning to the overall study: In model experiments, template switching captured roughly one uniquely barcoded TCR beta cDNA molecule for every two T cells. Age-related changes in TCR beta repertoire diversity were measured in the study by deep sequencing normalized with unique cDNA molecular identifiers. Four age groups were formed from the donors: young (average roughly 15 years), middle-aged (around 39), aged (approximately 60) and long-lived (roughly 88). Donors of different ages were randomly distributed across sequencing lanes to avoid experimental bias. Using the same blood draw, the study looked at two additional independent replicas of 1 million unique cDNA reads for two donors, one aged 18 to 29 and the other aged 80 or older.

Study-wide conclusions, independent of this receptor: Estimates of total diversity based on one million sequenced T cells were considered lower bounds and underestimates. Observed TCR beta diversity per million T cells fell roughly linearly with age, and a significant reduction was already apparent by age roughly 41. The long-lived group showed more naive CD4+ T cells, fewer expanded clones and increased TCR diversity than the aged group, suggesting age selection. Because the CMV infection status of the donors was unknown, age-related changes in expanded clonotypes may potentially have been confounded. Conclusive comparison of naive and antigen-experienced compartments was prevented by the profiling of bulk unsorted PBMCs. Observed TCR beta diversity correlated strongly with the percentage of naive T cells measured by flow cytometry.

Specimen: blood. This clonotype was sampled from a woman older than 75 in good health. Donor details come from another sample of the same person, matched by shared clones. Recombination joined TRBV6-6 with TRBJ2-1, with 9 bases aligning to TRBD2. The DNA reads TGTGCCAGCAGTTTCGCTAGGGCTAGCGGGGTGGATGAGCAGTTCTTC. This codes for CASSFARASGVDEQFF.